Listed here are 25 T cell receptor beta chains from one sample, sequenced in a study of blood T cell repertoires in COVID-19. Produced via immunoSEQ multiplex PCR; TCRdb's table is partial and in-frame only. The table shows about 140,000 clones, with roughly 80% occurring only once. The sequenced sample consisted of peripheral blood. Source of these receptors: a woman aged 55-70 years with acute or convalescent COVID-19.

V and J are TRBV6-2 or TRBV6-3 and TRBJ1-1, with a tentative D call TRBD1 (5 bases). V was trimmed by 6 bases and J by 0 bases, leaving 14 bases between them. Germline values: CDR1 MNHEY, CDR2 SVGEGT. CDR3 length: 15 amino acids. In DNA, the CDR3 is TGTGCCAGCAGCAGCTGGGGGGGGGTGAACACTGAAGCTTTCTTT. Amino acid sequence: CASSSWGGVNTEAFF.

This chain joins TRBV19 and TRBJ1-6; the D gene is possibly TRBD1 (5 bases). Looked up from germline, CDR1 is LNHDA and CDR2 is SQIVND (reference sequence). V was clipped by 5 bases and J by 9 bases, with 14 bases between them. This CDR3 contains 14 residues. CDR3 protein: CASSLGLEISPLHF. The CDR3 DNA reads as TGTGCCAGTAGTTTGGGACTGGAGATTTCACCCCTCCACTTT.

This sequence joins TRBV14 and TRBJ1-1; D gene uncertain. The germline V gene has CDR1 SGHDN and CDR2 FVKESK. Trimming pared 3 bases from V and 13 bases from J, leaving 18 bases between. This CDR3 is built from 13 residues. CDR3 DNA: TGTGCCAGCAGCCAGTTCCGGGAGGGAGGAGATTTCTTT. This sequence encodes CASSQFREGGDFF.

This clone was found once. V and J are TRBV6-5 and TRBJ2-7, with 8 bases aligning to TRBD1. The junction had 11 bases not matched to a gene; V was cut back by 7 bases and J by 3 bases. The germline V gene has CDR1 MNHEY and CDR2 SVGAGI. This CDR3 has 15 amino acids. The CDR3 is CASMGSGQGFYEQYF. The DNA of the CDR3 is TGTGCCAGCATGGGTTCCGGACAGGGTTTCTACGAGCAGTACTTC.

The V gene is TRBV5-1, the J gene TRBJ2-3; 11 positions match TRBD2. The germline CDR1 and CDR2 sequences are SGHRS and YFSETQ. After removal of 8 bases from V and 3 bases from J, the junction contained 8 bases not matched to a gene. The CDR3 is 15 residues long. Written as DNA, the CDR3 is TGCGCCAGTGAAGCTAGCGGGAGGAGGACAGATACGCAGTATTTT. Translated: CASEASGRRTDTQYF.

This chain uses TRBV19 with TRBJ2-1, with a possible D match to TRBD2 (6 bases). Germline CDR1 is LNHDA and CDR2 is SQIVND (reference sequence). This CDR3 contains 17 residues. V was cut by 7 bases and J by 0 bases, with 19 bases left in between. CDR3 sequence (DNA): TGTGCCAGTACCAAAAGCGGGCCGGAGAGCTCCTACAATGAGCAGTTCTTC. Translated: CASTKSGPESSYNEQFF.

This chain's CDR3 is CASSSPQNYGYTF. The CDR3 bases are TGTGCCAGCAGCTCACCACAGAACTATGGCTACACCTTC. The rearrangement uses TRBV7-2 and TRBJ1-2; D is unclear. Germline values: CDR1 SGHTA, CDR2 FQGNSA. Deletions cut 4 bases from V and 2 bases from J, with 8 bases between. This CDR3 is built from 13 residues. Complete variable domain (other parts from reference TRBV7-2 and TRBJ1-2): GAGVSQSPSNKVTEKGKDVELRCDPISGHTALYWYRQSLGQGLEFLIYFQGNSAPDKSGLPSDRFSAERTGGSVSTLTIQRTQQEDSAVYLCASSSPQNYGYTFGSGTRLTVV.

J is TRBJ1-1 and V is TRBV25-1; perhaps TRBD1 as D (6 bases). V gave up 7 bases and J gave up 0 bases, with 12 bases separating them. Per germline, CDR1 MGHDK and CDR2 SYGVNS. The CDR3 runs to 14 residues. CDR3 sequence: CASTLTGMNTEAFF. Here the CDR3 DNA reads TGTGCCAGCACCCTAACAGGGATGAACACTGAAGCTTTCTTT.

For the CDR3, the DNA is TGTGCCAGCAGTCCACAGGGTAGTTATGGCTACACCTTC. It encodes CASSPQGSYGYTF. The genes are TRBV27 and TRBJ1-2, with D perhaps TRBD1 (6 bases). CDR1 is MNHEY and CDR2 is SMNVEV in the germline V gene (reference sequence). The CDR3 has 13 amino acids. Trimming removed 5 bases at V and 5 bases at J, with 12 bases between.

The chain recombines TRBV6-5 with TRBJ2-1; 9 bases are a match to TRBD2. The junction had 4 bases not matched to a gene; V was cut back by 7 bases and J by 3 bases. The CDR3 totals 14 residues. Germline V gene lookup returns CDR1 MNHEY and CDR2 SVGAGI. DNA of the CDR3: TGTGCCAGCAACCCGACTAGCGGCTACAATGAGCAGTTCTTC. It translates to CASNPTSGYNEQFF.

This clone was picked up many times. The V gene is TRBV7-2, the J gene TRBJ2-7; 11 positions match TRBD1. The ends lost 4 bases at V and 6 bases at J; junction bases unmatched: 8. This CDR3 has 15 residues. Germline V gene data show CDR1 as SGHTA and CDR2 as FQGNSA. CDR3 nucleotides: TGTGCCAGCAGCTCCCAGGGACAGGGGGTAAGCGAGCAGTACTTC. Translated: CASSSQGQGVSEQYF.

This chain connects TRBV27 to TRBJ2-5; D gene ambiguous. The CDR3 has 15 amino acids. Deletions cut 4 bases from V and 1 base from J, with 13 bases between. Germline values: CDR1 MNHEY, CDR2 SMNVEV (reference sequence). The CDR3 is CASSSYYFPQETQYF. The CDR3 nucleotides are TGTGCCAGCAGTTCTTACTACTTCCCCCAAGAGACCCAGTACTTC.

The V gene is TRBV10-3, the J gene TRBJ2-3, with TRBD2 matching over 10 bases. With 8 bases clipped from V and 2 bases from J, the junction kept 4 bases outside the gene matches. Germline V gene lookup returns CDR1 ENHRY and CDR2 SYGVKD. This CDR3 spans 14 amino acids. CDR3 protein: CAIRTSGVTDTQYF. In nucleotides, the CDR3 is TGTGCCATCCGAACTAGCGGGGTCACAGATACGCAGTATTTT.

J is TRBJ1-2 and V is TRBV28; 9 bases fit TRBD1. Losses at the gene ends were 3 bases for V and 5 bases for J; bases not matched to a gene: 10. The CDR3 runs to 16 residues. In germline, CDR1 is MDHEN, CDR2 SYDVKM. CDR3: CASSLGTGKYGYGYTF. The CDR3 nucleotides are TGTGCCAGCAGTTTGGGGACAGGGAAGTATGGGTATGGCTACACCTTC.

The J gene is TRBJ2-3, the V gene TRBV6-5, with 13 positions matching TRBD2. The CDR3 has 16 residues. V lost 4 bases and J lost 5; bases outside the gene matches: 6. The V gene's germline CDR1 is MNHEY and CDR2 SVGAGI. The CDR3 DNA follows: TGTGCCAGCAGTTCGAAGACTAGCGGGAGGAGAGATACGCAGTATTTT. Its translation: CASSSKTSGRRDTQYF.

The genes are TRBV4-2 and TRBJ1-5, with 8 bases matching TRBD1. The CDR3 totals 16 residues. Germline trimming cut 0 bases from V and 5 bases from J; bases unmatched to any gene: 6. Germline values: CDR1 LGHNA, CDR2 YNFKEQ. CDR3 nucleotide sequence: TGTGCCAGCAGCCAAGAAGCCGCAGGGGGCTATCAGCCCCAGCATTTT. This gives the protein CASSQEAAGGYQPQHF.

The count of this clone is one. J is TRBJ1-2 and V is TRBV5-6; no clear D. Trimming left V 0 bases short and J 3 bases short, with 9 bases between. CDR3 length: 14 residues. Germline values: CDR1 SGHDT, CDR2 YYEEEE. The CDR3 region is CASSLDGQDYGYTF. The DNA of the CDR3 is TGTGCCAGCAGCTTGGATGGGCAGGACTATGGCTACACCTTC.

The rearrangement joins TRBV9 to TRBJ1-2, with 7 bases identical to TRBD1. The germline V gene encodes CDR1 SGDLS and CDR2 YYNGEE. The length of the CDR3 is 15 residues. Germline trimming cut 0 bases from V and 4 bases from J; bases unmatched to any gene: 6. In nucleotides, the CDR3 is TGTGCCAGCAGCGTAGGAGGGACAGCTCCCTATGGCTACACCTTC. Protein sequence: CASSVGGTAPYGYTF.

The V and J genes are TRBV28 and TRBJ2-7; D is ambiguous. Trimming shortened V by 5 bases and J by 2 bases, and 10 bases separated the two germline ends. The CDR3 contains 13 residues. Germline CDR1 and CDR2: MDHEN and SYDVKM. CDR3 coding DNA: TGTGCCAGCAGTCCATACAGTGCCTACGAGCAGTACTTC. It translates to CASSPYSAYEQYF.

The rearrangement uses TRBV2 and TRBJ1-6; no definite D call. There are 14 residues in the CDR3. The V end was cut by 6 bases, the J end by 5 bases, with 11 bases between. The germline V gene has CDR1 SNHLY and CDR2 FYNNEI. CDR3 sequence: CASREMSNNSPLHF. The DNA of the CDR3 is TGTGCCAGCAGGGAAATGAGTAATAATTCACCCCTCCACTTT.

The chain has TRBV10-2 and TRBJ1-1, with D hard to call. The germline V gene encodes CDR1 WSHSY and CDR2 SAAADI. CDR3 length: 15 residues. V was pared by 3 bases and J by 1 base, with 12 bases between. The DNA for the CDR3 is TGCGCCAGCAGTGATTGGGGAGTCCGGAACACTGAAGCTTTCTTT. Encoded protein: CASSDWGVRNTEAFF.

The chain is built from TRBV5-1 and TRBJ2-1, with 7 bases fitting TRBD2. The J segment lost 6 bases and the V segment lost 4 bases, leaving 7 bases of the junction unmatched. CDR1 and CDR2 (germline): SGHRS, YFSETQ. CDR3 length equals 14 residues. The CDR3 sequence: CASSGDWGGNEQFF. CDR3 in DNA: TGCGCCAGCAGCGGAGACTGGGGGGGCAATGAGCAGTTCTTC.

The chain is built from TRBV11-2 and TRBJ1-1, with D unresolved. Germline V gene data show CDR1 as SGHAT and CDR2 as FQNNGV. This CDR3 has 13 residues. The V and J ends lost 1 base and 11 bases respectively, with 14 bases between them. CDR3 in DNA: TGTGCCAGCAGCTTAGGTTCCCGGGCGGGGGCTTTCTTT. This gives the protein CASSLGSRAGAFF.

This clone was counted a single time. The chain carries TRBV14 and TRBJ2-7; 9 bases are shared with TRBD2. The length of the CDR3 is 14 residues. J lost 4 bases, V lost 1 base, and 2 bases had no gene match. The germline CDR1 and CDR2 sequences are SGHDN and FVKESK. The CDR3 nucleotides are TGTGCCAGCAGCCAAGGGCTAGCGGGATACGAGCAGTACTTC. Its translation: CASSQGLAGYEQYF.

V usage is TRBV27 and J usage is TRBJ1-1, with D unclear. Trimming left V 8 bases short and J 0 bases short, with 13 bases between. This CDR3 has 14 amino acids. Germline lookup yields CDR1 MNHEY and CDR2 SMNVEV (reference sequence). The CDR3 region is CASCTRNVNTEAFF. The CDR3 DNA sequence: TGTGCCAGCTGTACCAGGAACGTGAACACTGAAGCTTTCTTT.